Listed here are 21 T cell receptor beta chains from one sample, sequenced in a study of Graves' ophthalmopathy and Graves' hyperthyroidism. The study amplified TCR beta CDR3 regions using RNA transcripts. First-round RT-PCR used HTBI primers; second-round multiplex PCR followed. TCRdb recomputed calls from the multiplex PCR reads with MiXCR, one row per CDR3 protein. This table holds hundreds of thousands of distinct CDR3 sequences, 20% to 25% found once. The sample comprised peripheral blood. The source of these receptors is a woman aged 18-29 years with stable Graves' hyperthyroidism.

This clonotype was counted ten times or more. Written as DNA, the CDR3 is TGCGCCAGCAGCTTGGAAGCTTCCTATAATTCACCCCTCCACTTT. Protein product: CASSLEASYNSPLHF. The chain joins TRBV5-1 to TRBJ1-6; no clear D gene. The V end was cut by 0 bases, the J end by 1 base, with 5 bases between. The CDR3 is 15 residues long. The germline V gene has CDR1 SGHRS and CDR2 YFSETQ.

This clonotype came up many times. The V call is TRBV30, the J call TRBJ2-2; D unclear. Germline CDR1 and CDR2: GTSNPN and SVGIG (reference sequence). There are 14 residues in the CDR3. Trimming stripped 1 base from V and 0 bases from J, with 6 bases between. CDR3 in amino acids: CAWSADTNTGELFF. As DNA, the CDR3 is TGTGCCTGGAGTGCCGACACGAACACCGGGGAGCTGTTTTTT.

This clonotype appeared many times. The chain joins TRBV9 to TRBJ1-1; D might be TRBD1 (6 bases). V was clipped by 0 bases and J by 11 bases, with 17 bases between them. This CDR3 spans 14 amino acids. Germline CDR1 is SGDLS and CDR2 is YYNGEE. The CDR3 DNA follows: TGTGCCAGCAGCGTAGCACCGGGGGCTAAGGAGGCTTTCTTT. This sequence encodes CASSVAPGAKEAFF.

This clonotype was counted many times. The chain recombines TRBV11-2 with TRBJ2-5; 12 nucleotides align to TRBD1. CDR1 is SGHAT and CDR2 is FQNNGV in the germline V gene. V was clipped by 7 bases and J by 5 bases; unmatched bases: 8. CDR3 length: 15 residues. The CDR3 DNA reads TGTGCCAGCACATTAGGGACAGGGGGCCTGGAGACCCAGTACTTC. Amino acid sequence: CASTLGTGGLETQYF.

This clonotype was observed many times. The chain uses TRBV12-3 or TRBV12-4 and TRBJ2-5, with D tentatively TRBD1 (6 bases). V lost 4 bases to trimming and J lost 3 bases, with 9 bases between them. The CDR3 covers 13 residues. CDR3 sequence reads: CASSWTAEETQYF. In nucleotides, the CDR3 is TGTGCCAGCAGTTGGACAGCGGAAGAGACCCAGTACTTC.

This clonotype has a count of ten or more. The chain carries TRBV19 and TRBJ1-5, with 8 bases lining up with TRBD1. The V gene end was trimmed by 6 bases and the J gene end by 2 bases; junction bases not matched to a gene: 6. Germline CDR1 LNHDA, CDR2 SQIVND (reference sequence). This CDR3 has 15 residues. Here the CDR3 reads CASRRTGQGNQPQHF. The CDR3 DNA is TGTGCCAGTAGACGGACAGGGCAAGGCAATCAGCCCCAGCATTTT.

This clonotype was seen many times. The V gene is TRBV28, the J gene TRBJ1-2; TRBD1 matches at 7 bases. Trimming cost V 4 bases and J 5 bases; bases outside gene matches: 13. The germline V gene encodes CDR1 MDHEN and CDR2 SYDVKM. The CDR3 runs to 16 residues. The CDR3 DNA reads as TGTGCCAGCAGTTCCCCCGCGACAGGGAATGTTTATGGCTACACCTTC. Translation: CASSSPATGNVYGYTF.

A note on this clonotype: A read error may explain this, as a much larger clone is one base away. The chain uses TRBV5-1 and TRBJ2-7, with D unresolved. The V gene's germline CDR1 is SGHRS and CDR2 YFSETQ. The CDR3 loop spans 17 amino acids. V lost 6 bases, J lost 0 bases, and 22 bases lay in between. The CDR3, as DNA: TGCGCCAGCACTAATAATAAACGTGCCACGGACTCCTACGAGCAGTACTTC. Its protein is CASTNNKRATDSYEQYF.

This clonotype was seen a few times. The chain uses TRBV11-2 and TRBJ2-2; TRBD2 matches 9 bases. CDR1 SGHAT and CDR2 FQNNGV come from the germline V gene. The length of the CDR3 is 16 residues. J was trimmed by 7 bases and V by 5 bases; bases with no gene match: 11. DNA for the CDR3: TGTGCCAGCAGCGAGGGGCTAGCGGGACGGGGCGGGGAGCTGTTTTTT. This translates into CASSEGLAGRGGELFF.

This clonotype has a count of ten or more. The chain couples TRBV6-2 or TRBV6-3 to TRBJ2-5; 15 positions agree with TRBD2. The germline CDR1 and CDR2 sequences are MNHEY and SVGEGT. With 0 bases clipped from V and 2 bases from J, the junction kept 7 bases outside the gene matches. The CDR3 is 19 residues long. The CDR3 loop reads CASSYSRTSGRGLQETQYF. CDR3 nucleotides: TGTGCCAGCAGTTACTCGCGGACTAGCGGGAGGGGTCTTCAAGAGACCCAGTACTTC.

In this sample, this clonotype turned up a few times. A much bigger clone sits one base away, suggesting this may be a read error. The chain carries TRBV7-2 and TRBJ2-2; no definite D call. V was trimmed by 0 bases and J by 1 base, leaving 6 bases between them. CDR3 length: 15 amino acids. CDR1 and CDR2 from the germline V gene are SGHTA and FQGNSA. In DNA form, the CDR3 reads TGTGCCAGCAGCTTAGCCCCCAAGAACACCGGGGAGCTGTTTTTT. It yields the protein CASSLAPKNTGELFF.

This clonotype was counted a few times. The chain is built from TRBV6-1 and TRBJ1-5; 9 bases line up with TRBD1. The CDR3 contains 16 residues. V trimming: 0 bases; J trimming: 8 bases; junction bases outside the gene matches: 8. CDR1 is MNHNS and CDR2 is SASEGT in the germline V gene. This CDR3 is CASSEALWTGAEPQHF. Written as DNA, the CDR3 is TGTGCCAGCAGTGAAGCGCTGTGGACAGGGGCTGAGCCCCAGCATTTT.

This clonotype was seen many times. The chain employs TRBV11-2 and TRBJ1-2; TRBD1 agrees at 7 bases. CDR1 and CDR2 (germline): SGHAT, FQNNGV. The J segment lost 2 bases and the V segment lost 5 bases, leaving 11 bases of the junction unmatched. CDR3 length: 16 residues. Written as DNA, the CDR3 is TGTGCCAGCAGCCCCAGCCCTCCGGACAGGAACTATGGCTACACCTTC. As protein: CASSPSPPDRNYGYTF.

The table lists this clonotype with many counts. The chain is built from TRBV11-2 and TRBJ2-6; no clear D. Trimming took off 0 bases at V and 2 bases at J, with 5 bases between the two ends. The CDR3 length is 15 residues. CDR1 is SGHAT, CDR2 FQNNGV, per germline. CDR3 in amino acids: CASSLEGTGANVLTF. Written as DNA, the CDR3 is TGTGCCAGCAGCTTAGAGGGGACTGGGGCCAACGTCCTGACTTTC.

This clonotype was picked up many times. The chain uses TRBV6-2 or TRBV6-3 and TRBJ1-1; possible D gene TRBD1, 5 bases. The germline gives CDR1 MNHEY, CDR2 SVGEGT. V dropped 2 bases and J dropped 5 bases, with 9 bases sitting between them. This CDR3 has 13 amino acids. The CDR3 here is CASSYGRQTEAFF. The CDR3 coding sequence is TGTGCCAGCAGTTACGGGCGACAGACTGAAGCTTTCTTT.

This clonotype was seen repeatedly, ten times or more. One end of the junction does not line up with germline, which may come from a read error. The gene calls are TRBV12-3 or TRBV12-4 and TRBJ2-4, with 12 bases fitting TRBD1. The CDR3 consists of 19 residues. The CDR3 sequence is CASSQVPGQGAAAKNIKYF. Written as DNA, the CDR3 is TGTGCCAGCAGTCAAGTCCCGGGACAGGGGGCGGCGGCCAAAAACATTAAGTACTTC.

This chain links TRBV9 with TRBJ2-7; D gene uncertain. Trimming took off 1 base at V and 6 bases at J, with 5 bases between the two ends. Germline V gene data show CDR1 as SGDLS and CDR2 as YYNGEE. This CDR3 is built from 11 residues. The CDR3 sequence: CASSVYCEQYF. The CDR3 DNA sequence: TGTGCCAGCAGCGTATACTGCGAGCAGTACTTC. The full variable domain, its missing parts supplied by reference TRBV9 and TRBJ2-7, is DSGVTQTPKHLITATGQRVTLRCSPRSGDLSVYWYQQSLDQGLQFLIQYYNGEERAKGNILERFSAQQFPDLHSELNLSSLELGDSALYFCASSVYCEQYFGPGTRLTVT.

This clonotype was counted many times. At one boundary the junction diverges from the germline segment, which might be a read error. The chain combines TRBV12-3 or TRBV12-4 with TRBJ2-7; 9 bases fit TRBD2. CDR3 size: 13 residues. The CDR3 reads CTSKASGIYEQYF. In nucleotides, the CDR3 is TGTACCAGCAAGGCTAGCGGGATTTACGAGCAGTACTTC.

This clonotype was recorded at least ten times. The chain has TRBV6-2 or TRBV6-3 and TRBJ2-5; TRBD1 matches at 9 bases. In germline, CDR1 is MNHEY, CDR2 SVGEGT. The ends lost 2 bases at V and 5 bases at J; junction bases unmatched: 9. The length of the CDR3 is 16 residues. In DNA, the CDR3 is TGTGCCAGCAGTTACCCGTCCGGGACAGGGACGGAGACCCAGTACTTC. It specifies CASSYPSGTGTETQYF.

To note about this clonotype: A read error may explain this, as a much larger clone is one base away. The chain uses TRBV10-3 and TRBJ2-7; D is possibly TRBD2 (6 bases). The CDR3 totals 14 residues. Germline V CDR1 and CDR2: ENHRY, SYGVKD. The CDR3 DNA sequence: TGTGCCATCAGTGATGCTGCGGGAAACTACGGGCAGTACTTC. This sequence encodes CAISDAAGNYGQYF.

This clonotype was counted many times. The J gene is TRBJ2-7, the V gene TRBV27; D may match TRBD1 or TRBD2 (7 bases each). CDR1 MNHEY and CDR2 SMNVEV come from the germline V gene (reference sequence). The CDR3 covers 14 residues. Trimming pared 6 bases from V and 2 bases from J, leaving 14 bases between. CDR3 region: CASRAGGAAYEQYF. As DNA, the CDR3 is TGTGCCAGCAGGGCAGGGGGGGCCGCCTACGAGCAGTACTTC.